This T cell receptor beta chain originates from a study of long-term antiretroviral therapy in people with HIV. The CDR3 loop spans 13 amino acids. Germline CDR1 reads MNHEY; CDR2 reads SVGAGI. V gave up 2 bases and J gave up 7 bases, with 10 bases separating them. No fewer than two post-ART and no fewer than one pre-ART PBMC samples existed for each donor. Researchers report immunoSEQ v3.0 was run at survey level. Each sample aimed for about 35,000-55,000 sequenced T-cell genomes. Assay used: immunoSEQ multiplex PCR; TCRdb lists only in-frame clones, some missing. The sample holds 20,000 or so clones, approximately 86% seen once.

The chain is built from TRBV6-5 and TRBJ2-3; D is undetermined. The material was unsorted PBMCs, obtained 1.8 years before starting antiretroviral therapy. The receptor was isolated from a man aged 50 to 60 with HIV. The CDR3 region is CASSYGLGNTQYF. Written as DNA, the CDR3 is TGTGCCAGCAGTTACGGGTTAGGCAATACGCAGTATTTT.